The clone carrying this TCR beta chain was detected many times. The data belong to a study of breast tumors, draining lymph nodes, adjacent tissues. Breast cancer patients provided tissue from their axillary draining lymph nodes. The germline gives CDR1 ENHRY, CDR2 SYGVKD. The V end was cut by 4 bases, the J end by 1 base, with 16 bases between. This CDR3 is 16 amino acids long. TCRdb redid the calling of the multiplex PCR reads with MiXCR, one entry per CDR3 protein. The sample includes approximately 89,000 distinct CDR3 sequences, 25% to 35% seen only once; the top ten take over 6.5%. This chain joins TRBV10-3 and TRBJ2-5, with D possibly being TRBD1 (6 bases). The specimen sequenced was axillary lymph node tissue. The source is a female donor with breast cancer. Some clones in this sample may be carry-over from other donors' samples. As DNA, the CDR3 is TGTGCCATCAGTGTCCGAGCCCGACAGGCCCAAGAGACCCAGTACTTC. Translated, it gives CAISVRARQAQETQYF.